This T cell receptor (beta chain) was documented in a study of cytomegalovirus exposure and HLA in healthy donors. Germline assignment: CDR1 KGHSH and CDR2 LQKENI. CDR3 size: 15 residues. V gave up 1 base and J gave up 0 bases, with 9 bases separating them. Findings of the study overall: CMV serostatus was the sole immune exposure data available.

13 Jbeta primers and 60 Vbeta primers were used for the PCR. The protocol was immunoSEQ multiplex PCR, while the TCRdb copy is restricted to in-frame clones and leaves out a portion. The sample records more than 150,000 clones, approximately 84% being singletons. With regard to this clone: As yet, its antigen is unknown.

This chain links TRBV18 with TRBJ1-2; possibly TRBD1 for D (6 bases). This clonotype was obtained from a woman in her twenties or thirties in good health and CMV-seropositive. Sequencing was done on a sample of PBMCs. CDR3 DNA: TGTGCCAGCTCACCACAGAACAGGGCTAACTATGGCTACACCTTC. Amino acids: CASSPQNRANYGYTF.